What follows describes a single T cell receptor beta chain. Original processing methods: Amplifying reference gene primers gave estimates of nucleated cell counts. Sequencing used immunoSEQ multiplex PCR; TCRdb keeps in-frame clones, though not all of them. V, J and clone size are those of that table, while D and trimming were read from the DNA. Among under 80,000 clones listed, 86% were seen once. The data derive from a study of blood T cell repertoires in COVID-19. Across the study: Acute and convalescent COVID-19 samples came from the United States, Italy and Spain. Sources were T cells, B-cell-depleted T cells, or PBMCs; the material itself was cDNA or gDNA.

Germline values: CDR1 MDHEN, CDR2 SYDVKM. J gave up 4 bases and V 6 bases, and 8 bases lay outside the gene matches. The CDR3 covers 14 residues. Material: peripheral blood. The sequence derives from a human donor in a cohort sampled during active COVID-19. This chain links TRBV28 with TRBJ2-7; 8 bases fit TRBD2. Here the CDR3 reads CASRPPGGPYEQYF. In nucleotides, the CDR3 is TGTGCCAGCAGACCCCCGGGAGGGCCTTACGAGCAGTACTTC. The full variable domain, with the rest looked up from reference TRBV28 and TRBJ2-7, is DVKVTQSSRYLVKRTGEKVFLECVQDMDHENMFWYRQDPGLGLRLIYFSYDVKMKEKGDIPEGYSVSREKKERFSLILESASTNQTSMYLCASRPPGGPYEQYFGPGTRLTVT.